These T cell receptor beta chains were read from a single sample in a study. TCRdb independently ran MiXCR on the RT-PCR reads; one entry per CDR3 protein. This sample carries about 680,000 distinct CDR3 sequences, 14% of them seen once, and the ten largest clones take 3.6%. The sample was memory CD4+ T cells from blood. The source of these receptors is a female donor in good health, serving as a healthy control. The CDR3 runs from the conserved cysteine through the conserved F or W. D genes are given only for firm matches. Expanded clones are given a class, and other clones once, few, many or no size at all.

clone_size	d_call	v_call	j_call	cdr3_nt	cdr3_aa
-	TRBD2	TRBV7-2	TRBJ2-1	TGTGCCAGCAGCCCGCGGACTAGCGGGAGGGTCGATGAGCAGTTCTTC	CASSPRTSGRVDEQFF
few	-	TRBV9	TRBJ1-2	TGTGCCAGCAGCGTGGTTCAGGGCCCCTATAATTATGGCTACACCTTC	CASSVVQGPYNYGYTF
few	-	TRBV5-1	TRBJ2-6	TGCGCCAGCAGCCCCGACAGGATCTCTGGGGCCAACGTCCTGACTTTC	CASSPDRISGANVLTF
many	TRBD2	TRBV7-2	TRBJ2-1	TGTGCCAGCAGCCCGCGACTAGCGGGTCACAATGAGCAGTTCTTC	CASSPRLAGHNEQFF
few	TRBD1	TRBV20-1	TRBJ1-1	TGCAGTGCTAGACGAGAGGGGGCAGGTGAAGCTTTCTTT	CSARREGAGEAFF
few	-	TRBV20-1	TRBJ2-7	TGCAGTGCCCCTCCGGGCAGGGGTCAGTACGAGCAGTACTTC	CSAPPGRGQYEQYF
-	-	TRBV7-8	TRBJ1-3	TGTGCCAGCAGCTTAGTTACAGGGAGAGGTCTGATATATTTT	CASSLVTGRGLIYF
many	TRBD2	TRBV4-2	TRBJ2-1	TGTGCCAGCAACTTAGCGGGAGACCTGGGTGAGCAGTTCTTC	CASNLAGDLGEQFF
-	TRBD1	TRBV7-3	TRBJ2-2	TGTGCCAGCAGCTCGTACAGGGGTGGCACCGGGGAGCTGTTTTTT	CASSSYRGGTGELFF
-	-	TRBV6-5	TRBJ2-7	TGTGCCAGCAGTTACTCGATTTTCCAGACCTACGAGCAGTACTTC	CASSYSIFQTYEQYF
-	-	TRBV29-1	TRBJ2-5	TGCAGCGCCCAGTGGCGTCCCTTGTCAGAAGAGACCCAGTACTTC	CSAQWRPLSEETQYF
many	-	TRBV6-5	TRBJ1-3	TGTGCCAGCAGCCCGGGGGACTCTGGAAACACCATATATTTT	CASSPGDSGNTIYF
-	-	TRBV7-2	TRBJ2-1	TGTGCCAGCAGCTTATCGTTTGAGCGGCGGCACTACAATGAGCAGTTCTTC	CASSLSFERRHYNEQFF
-	-	TRBV6-1	TRBJ1-1	TGTGCCAGCAGAAAGGGGGATAGGGACACTGAAGCTTTCTTT	CASRKGDRDTEAFF
many	TRBD1	TRBV28	TRBJ2-1	TGTGCCAGCAGGGCTAGACAGGGGAGGTTTGATGAGCAGTTCTTC	CASRARQGRFDEQFF
-	TRBD1	TRBV9	TRBJ2-5	TGTGCCAGCAGCGCAACTTCGACAGGGGGAGAGACCCAGTACTTC	CASSATSTGGETQYF
-	-	TRBV7-8	TRBJ1-2	TGTGCCAGCAGGAATATTTCTAACTATGGCTACACCTTC	CASRNISNYGYTF
many	-	TRBV5-1	TRBJ2-5	TGTGCCAGCAGCCTCGGGGAGGAGGAGACCCAGTACTTC	CASSLGEEETQYF
-	-	TRBV6-2/TRBV6-3	TRBJ2-2	TGTGCCAGCAGTTACAGAGGACGGGGAAACACCGGGGAGCTGTTTTTT	CASSYRGRGNTGELFF
many	TRBD1	TRBV7-8	TRBJ2-2	TGTGCCAGCAGCTACGGGACAGGGGCTATCACCGGGGAGCTGTTTTTT	CASSYGTGAITGELFF
few	TRBD2	TRBV7-9	TRBJ2-7	TGTGCCAGCAGCTTATTAGCGGGACCTTCCTACGAGCAGTACTTC	CASSLLAGPSYEQYF
once	TRBD2	TRBV7-2	TRBJ2-1	TGTGCCAGCAGCCCCGGGACTAGCGGCCTTGTTGAGAATGAGCAGTTCTTC	CASSPGTSGLVENEQFF
-	-	TRBV4-2	TRBJ2-3	TGTGCCAGCAGCCAATGGAGCCCGGGAGAGCCCACAGATACGCAGTATTTT	CASSQWSPGEPTDTQYF
many	-	TRBV5-1	TRBJ2-3	TGCGCCAGCAGCTTTAGGGGCAGCTTGACAGATACGCAGTATTTT	CASSFRGSLTDTQYF
-	-	TRBV12-3/TRBV12-4	TRBJ1-2	TGTGCCAGCAGTTACCCACCAGACCTAGGGAGCGGCTACACCTTC	CASSYPPDLGSGYTF
few	TRBD1	TRBV3-1	TRBJ1-2	TGTGCCAGCAGCCACTATGACAGGGGGTACGGAGAGTTGAATGGCTACACCTTC	CASSHYDRGYGELNGYTF
few	TRBD2	TRBV4-2	TRBJ2-1	TGTGCCAGCAGCCAGTCCATACTAGCGGGCAAAAGGAATGAGCAGTTCTTC	CASSQSILAGKRNEQFF
-	TRBD2	TRBV5-1	TRBJ2-1	TGCGCCAGCAGCTTGGCCCGACTAGCAATACCCGGTGAGCAGTTCTTC	CASSLARLAIPGEQFF
many	-	TRBV29-1	TRBJ2-5	TGCAGCGTTGAGATATCCTGGGAGACCCAGTACTTC	CSVEISWETQYF
-	-	TRBV5-6	TRBJ2-7	TGTGCCAGCAGCTTGGTCCCAGTATTCTACGAGCAGTACTTC	CASSLVPVFYEQYF
-	-	TRBV27	TRBJ2-2	TGTGCCAGCAGTTTATACCAGGGGCCCACCGGGGAGCTGTTTTTT	CASSLYQGPTGELFF
-	-	TRBV5-1	TRBJ2-3	TGCGCCAGCAGGACCGACGGCTCCACAGATACGCAGTATTTT	CASRTDGSTDTQYF
-	-	TRBV6-5	TRBJ1-1	TGTGCCAGCAGCCAAGGGGTGGCTGAAGCTTTCTTT	CASSQGVAEAFF
few	-	TRBV11-2	TRBJ2-7	TGTGCCAGCAGCTTAGTATGGCAGCAGGAGCAGTACTTC	CASSLVWQQEQYF
many	-	TRBV27	TRBJ2-1	TGTGCCAGCAGTTTAGACAGGAGCTCCTACAATGAGCAGTTCTTC	CASSLDRSSYNEQFF
many	TRBD2	TRBV6-6	TRBJ2-7	TGTGCCAGCAGTTCGGGACTAGCGGGAGTACAGGAGCAGTACTTC	CASSSGLAGVQEQYF
-	TRBD2	TRBV7-3	TRBJ2-5	TGTGCCAGCAGCTTTAGCGGGAGGGGACGACGAGAGACCCAGTACTTC	CASSFSGRGRRETQYF
-	TRBD1	TRBV20-1	TRBJ1-4	TGCAGTGCTAGAGCAGGGGGAGGGGGTGAAAAACTGTTTTTT	CSARAGGGGEKLFF
-	TRBD2	TRBV3-1	TRBJ2-7	TGTGCCAGCAGCCAAGATCTGGGCGGGAGTCCGCACGAGCAGTACTTC	CASSQDLGGSPHEQYF
few	TRBD2	TRBV4-3	TRBJ2-1	TGCGCCAGCAGCCAGAGACTAGCGGGTTCCTCCTACAATGAGCAGTTCTTC	CASSQRLAGSSYNEQFF
-	-	TRBV15	TRBJ1-2	TGTGCCACCAGCAGCGGACAGACTAACTATGGCTACACCTTC	CATSSGQTNYGYTF
-	TRBD1	TRBV20-1	TRBJ2-7	TGCAGTGCTAGTGACAGGGGGGCGTACGAGCAGTACTTC	CSASDRGAYEQYF
-	-	TRBV7-3	TRBJ2-2	TGTGCCAGCAGCTCGATGCCAGGTTCGAGAACCGGGGAGCTGTTTTTT	CASSSMPGSRTGELFF
-	TRBD2	TRBV2	TRBJ2-1	TGTGCCAGCAGTGAATGGGGGACTAGCGGCAATGAGCAGTTCTTC	CASSEWGTSGNEQFF
-	-	TRBV30	TRBJ2-3	TGTGCCTGGGGCCGGGGCACACCGGGACATACGCAGTATTTT	CAWGRGTPGHTQYF
many	TRBD2	TRBV7-3	TRBJ2-2	TGTGCCAGCAGCTTGATTAGCGGGAGTGGCACCGGGGAGCTGTTTTTT	CASSLISGSGTGELFF
few	-	TRBV6-4	TRBJ2-3	TGTGCCAGCAGATCACAGGGAACAGATACGCAGTATTTT	CASRSQGTDTQYF
many	TRBD2	TRBV10-3	TRBJ2-3	TGTGCCACCAACCCGGGGGGAGGGACAGATACGCAGTATTTT	CATNPGGGTDTQYF
few	-	TRBV15	TRBJ1-5	TGTGCCACCAGCAGAGATTCGGGGGAGGGGCAGCCCCAGCATTTT	CATSRDSGEGQPQHF
few	-	TRBV20-1	TRBJ2-3	TGCAGTGCTAGCGGCAGGGTTCGGACAGATACGCAGTATTTT	CSASGRVRTDTQYF
-	-	TRBV27	TRBJ2-7	TGTGCCAGCAGACATACCTCGGACATCACCTACGAGCAGTACTTC	CASRHTSDITYEQYF
few	-	TRBV20-1	TRBJ1-1	TGCAGTGCTAGGGGGCAGGGGAGGGCTGAAGCTTTCTTT	CSARGQGRAEAFF
many	TRBD1	TRBV7-9	TRBJ1-2	TGTGCCAGCAGCTTATCCCACGCAGGGGGCTATGGCTACACCTTC	CASSLSHAGGYGYTF
-	-	TRBV29-1	TRBJ1-5	TGCAGCGTTGGGGGGGGAGCGGATCAGCCCCAGCATTTT	CSVGGGADQPQHF
-	TRBD1	TRBV12-3/TRBV12-4	TRBJ2-1	TGTGCCAGCAGTCCTGGACAGGGGGGAACCAATGAGCAGTTCTTC	CASSPGQGGTNEQFF
-	-	TRBV24-1	TRBJ2-1	TGTGCCACCAGTGATTTGGGCGCCGCCTACAATGAGCAGTTCTTC	CATSDLGAAYNEQFF
-	-	TRBV3-1	TRBJ2-3	TGTGCCAGCAGCCAAGCGGACGGCACAGATACGCAGTATTTT	CASSQADGTDTQYF
-	TRBD1	TRBV28	TRBJ1-1	TGTGCCAGCAGCCCTCCGACAGGGCCTGAAGCTTTCTTT	CASSPPTGPEAFF